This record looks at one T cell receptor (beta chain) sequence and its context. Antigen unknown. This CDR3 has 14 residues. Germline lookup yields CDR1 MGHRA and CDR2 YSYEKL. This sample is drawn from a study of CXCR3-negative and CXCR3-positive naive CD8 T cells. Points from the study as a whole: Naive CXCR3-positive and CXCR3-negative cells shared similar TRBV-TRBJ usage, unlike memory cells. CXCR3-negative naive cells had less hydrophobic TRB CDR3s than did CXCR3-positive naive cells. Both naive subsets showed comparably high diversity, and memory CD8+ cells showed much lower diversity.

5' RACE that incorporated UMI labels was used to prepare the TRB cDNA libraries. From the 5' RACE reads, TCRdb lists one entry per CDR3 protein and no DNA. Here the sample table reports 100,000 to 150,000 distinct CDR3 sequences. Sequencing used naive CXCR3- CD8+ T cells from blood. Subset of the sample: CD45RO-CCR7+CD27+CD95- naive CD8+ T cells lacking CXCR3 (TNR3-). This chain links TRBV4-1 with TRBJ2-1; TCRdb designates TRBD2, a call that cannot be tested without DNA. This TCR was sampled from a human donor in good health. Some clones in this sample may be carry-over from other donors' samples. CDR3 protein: CASSSSVGVDEQFF.